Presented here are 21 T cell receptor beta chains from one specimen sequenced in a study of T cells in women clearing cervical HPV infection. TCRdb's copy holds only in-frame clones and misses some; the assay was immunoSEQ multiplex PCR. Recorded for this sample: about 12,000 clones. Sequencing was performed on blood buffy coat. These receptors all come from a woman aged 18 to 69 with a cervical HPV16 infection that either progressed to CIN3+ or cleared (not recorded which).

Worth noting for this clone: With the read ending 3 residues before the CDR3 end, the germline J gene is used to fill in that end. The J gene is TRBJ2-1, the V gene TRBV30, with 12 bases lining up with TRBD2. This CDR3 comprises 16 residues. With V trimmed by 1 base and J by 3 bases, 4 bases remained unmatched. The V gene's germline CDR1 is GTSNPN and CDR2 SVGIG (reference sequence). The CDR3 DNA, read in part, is TGTGCCTGGAGTGCATGGACTAGCGGGAACTACAATGAG. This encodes CAWSAWTSGNYNE. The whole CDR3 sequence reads CAWSAWTSGNYNEQFF. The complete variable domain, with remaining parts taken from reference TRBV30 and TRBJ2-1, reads SQTIHQWPATLVQPVGSPLSLECTVEGTSNPNLYWYRQAAGRGLQLLFYSVGIGQISSEVPQNLSASRPQDRQFILSSKKLLLSDSGFYLCAWSAWTSGNYNEQFFGPGTRLTVL.

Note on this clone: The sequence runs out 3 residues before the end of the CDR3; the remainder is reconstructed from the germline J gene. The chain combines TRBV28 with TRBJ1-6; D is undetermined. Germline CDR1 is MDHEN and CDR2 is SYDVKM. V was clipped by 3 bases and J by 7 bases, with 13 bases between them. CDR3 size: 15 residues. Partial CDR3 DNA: TGTGCCAGCAGTTTCAAGGGCCGTTCGAATTCACCC. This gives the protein CASSFKGRSNSP. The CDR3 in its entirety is CASSFKGRSNSPLHF. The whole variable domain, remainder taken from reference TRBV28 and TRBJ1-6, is DVKVTQSSRYLVKRTGEKVFLECVQDMDHENMFWYRQDPGLGLRLIYFSYDVKMKEKGDIPEGYSVSREKKERFSLILESASTNQTSMYLCASSFKGRSNSPLHFGNGTRLTVT.

Partial CDR3 DNA: TGTGCCAGTACCCCTGACAGGGCTATCTATCAGCCC. Translated: CASTPDRAIYQP. The CDR3 as a whole reads CASTPDRAIYQPQHF. The chain is built from TRBV19 and TRBJ1-5, with 7 bases identical to TRBD1. The read falls 3 residues short of the CDR3 end, and the missing part is taken from the germline J gene. V dropped 7 bases and J dropped 5; count of bases not matched to a gene: 11. The germline gives CDR1 LNHDA, CDR2 SQIVND (reference sequence). CDR3 size: 15 residues.

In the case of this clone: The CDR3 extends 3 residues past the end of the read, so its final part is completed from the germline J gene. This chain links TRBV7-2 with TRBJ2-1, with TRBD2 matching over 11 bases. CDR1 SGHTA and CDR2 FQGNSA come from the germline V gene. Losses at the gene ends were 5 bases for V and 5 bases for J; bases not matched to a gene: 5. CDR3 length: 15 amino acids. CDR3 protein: CASSVSGGANNEQFF. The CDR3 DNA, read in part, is TGTGCCAGCAGCGTTAGCGGGGGGGCTAACAATGAG.

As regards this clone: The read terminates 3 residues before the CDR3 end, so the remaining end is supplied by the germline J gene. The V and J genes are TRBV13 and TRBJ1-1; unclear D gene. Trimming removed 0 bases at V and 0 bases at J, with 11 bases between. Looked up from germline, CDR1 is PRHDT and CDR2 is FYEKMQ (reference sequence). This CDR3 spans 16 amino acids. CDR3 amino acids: CASSLGPARVNTEAFF. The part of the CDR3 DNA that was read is TGTGCCAGCAGCTTAGGGCCGGCTCGGGTGAACACTGAA.

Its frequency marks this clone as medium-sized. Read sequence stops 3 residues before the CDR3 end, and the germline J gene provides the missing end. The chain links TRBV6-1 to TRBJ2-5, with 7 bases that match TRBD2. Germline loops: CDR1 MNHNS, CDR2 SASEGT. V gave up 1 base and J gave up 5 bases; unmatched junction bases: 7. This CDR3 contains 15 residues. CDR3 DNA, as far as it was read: TGTGCCAGCAGTGAAGGTGGACTAGAAGTCGAGACC. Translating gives CASSEGGLEVET. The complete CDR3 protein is CASSEGGLEVETQYF.

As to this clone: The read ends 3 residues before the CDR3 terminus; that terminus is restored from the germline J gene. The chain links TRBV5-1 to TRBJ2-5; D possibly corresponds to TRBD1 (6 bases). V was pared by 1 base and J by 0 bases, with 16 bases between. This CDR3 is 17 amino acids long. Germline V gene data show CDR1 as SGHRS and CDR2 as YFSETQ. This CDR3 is CASSLRGGIEYQETQYF. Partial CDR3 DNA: TGCGCCAGCAGCTTGCGAGGGGGTATCGAGTACCAAGAGACC.

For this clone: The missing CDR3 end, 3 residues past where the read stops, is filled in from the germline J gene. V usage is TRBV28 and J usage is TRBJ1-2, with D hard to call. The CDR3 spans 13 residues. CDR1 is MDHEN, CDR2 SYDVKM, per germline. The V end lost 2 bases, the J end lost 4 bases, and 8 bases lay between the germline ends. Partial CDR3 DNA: TGTGCCAGCAGTTTAACGCAGAGCTATGGC. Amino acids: CASSLTQSYG. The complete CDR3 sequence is CASSLTQSYGYTF.

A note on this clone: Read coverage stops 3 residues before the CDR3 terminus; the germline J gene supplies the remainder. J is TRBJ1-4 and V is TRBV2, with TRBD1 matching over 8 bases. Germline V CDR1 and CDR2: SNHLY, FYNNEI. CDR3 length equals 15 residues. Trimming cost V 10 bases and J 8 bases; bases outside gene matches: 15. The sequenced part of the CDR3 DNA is TGTGCCATCCGGGATTTTCAGGGGGCGGGGGAAAAA. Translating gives CAIRDFQGAGEK. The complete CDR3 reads CAIRDFQGAGEKLFF.

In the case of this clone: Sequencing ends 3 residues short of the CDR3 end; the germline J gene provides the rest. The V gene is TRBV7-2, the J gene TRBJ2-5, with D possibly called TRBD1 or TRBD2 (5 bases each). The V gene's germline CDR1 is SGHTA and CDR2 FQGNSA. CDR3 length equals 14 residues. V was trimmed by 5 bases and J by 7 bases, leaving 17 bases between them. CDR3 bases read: TGTGCCAGCAGCCCGGAGGCCCACCAGGGGACC. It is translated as CASSPEAHQGT. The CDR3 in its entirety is CASSPEAHQGTQYF.

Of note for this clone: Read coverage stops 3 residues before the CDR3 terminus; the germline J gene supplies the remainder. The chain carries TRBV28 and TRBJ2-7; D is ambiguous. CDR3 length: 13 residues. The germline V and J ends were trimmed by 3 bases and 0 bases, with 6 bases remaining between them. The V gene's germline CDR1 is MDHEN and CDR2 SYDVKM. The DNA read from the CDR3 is TGTGCCAGCAGTTTTTCTAGCTCCTACGAG. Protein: CASSFSSSYE. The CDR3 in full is CASSFSSSYEQYF.

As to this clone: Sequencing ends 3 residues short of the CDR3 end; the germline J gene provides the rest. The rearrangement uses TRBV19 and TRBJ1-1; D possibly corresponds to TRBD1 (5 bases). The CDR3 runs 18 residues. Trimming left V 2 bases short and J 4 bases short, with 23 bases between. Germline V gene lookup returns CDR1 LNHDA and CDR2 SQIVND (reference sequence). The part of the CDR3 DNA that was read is TGTGCCAGTAGTATACGGTCCGCGGGGCGGCTGTTCGGCACTGAA. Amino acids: CASSIRSAGRLFGTE. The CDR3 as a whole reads CASSIRSAGRLFGTEAFF.

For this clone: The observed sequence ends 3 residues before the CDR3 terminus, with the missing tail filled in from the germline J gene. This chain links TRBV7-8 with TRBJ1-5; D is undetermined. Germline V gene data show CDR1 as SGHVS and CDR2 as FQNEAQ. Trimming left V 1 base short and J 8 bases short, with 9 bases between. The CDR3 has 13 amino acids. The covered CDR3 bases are TGTGCCAGCAGCTTAGAGCCTCGGGAGCCC. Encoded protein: CASSLEPREP. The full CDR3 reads CASSLEPREPQHF.

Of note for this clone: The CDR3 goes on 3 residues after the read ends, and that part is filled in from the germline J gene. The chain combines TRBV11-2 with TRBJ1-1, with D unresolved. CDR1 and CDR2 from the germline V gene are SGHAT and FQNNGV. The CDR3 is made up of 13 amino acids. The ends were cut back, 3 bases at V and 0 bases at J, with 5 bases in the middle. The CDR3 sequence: CASSFTVNTEAFF. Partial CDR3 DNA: TGTGCCAGCAGCTTTACAGTGAACACTGAA.

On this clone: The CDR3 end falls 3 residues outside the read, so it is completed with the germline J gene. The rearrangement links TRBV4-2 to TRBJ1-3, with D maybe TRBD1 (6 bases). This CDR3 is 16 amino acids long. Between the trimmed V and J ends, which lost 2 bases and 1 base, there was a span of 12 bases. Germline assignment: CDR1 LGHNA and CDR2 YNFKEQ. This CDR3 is CASSQLDSLSGNTIYF. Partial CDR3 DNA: TGTGCCAGCAGCCAATTGGACAGTCTTTCTGGAAACACC.

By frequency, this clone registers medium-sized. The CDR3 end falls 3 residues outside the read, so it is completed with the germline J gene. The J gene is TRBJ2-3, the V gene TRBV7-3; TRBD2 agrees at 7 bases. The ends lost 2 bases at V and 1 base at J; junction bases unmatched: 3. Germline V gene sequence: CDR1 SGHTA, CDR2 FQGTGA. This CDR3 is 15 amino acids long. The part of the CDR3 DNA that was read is TGTGCCAGCAGCTTACCCAGCGGGGGCACAGATACG. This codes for CASSLPSGGTDT. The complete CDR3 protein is CASSLPSGGTDTQYF. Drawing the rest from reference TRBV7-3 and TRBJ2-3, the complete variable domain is GAGVSQTPSNKVTEKGKYVELRCDPISGHTALYWYRQSLGQGPEFLIYFQGTGAADDSGLPNDRFFAVRPEGSVSTLKIQRTERGDSAVYLCASSLPSGGTDTQYFGPGTRLTVL.

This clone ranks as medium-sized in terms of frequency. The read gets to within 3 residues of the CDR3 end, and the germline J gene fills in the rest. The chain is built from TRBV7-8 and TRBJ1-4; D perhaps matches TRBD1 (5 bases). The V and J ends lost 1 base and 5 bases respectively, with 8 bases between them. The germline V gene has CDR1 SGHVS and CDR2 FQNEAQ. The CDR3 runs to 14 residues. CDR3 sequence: CASSLDGGNEKLFF. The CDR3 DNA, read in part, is TGTGCCAGCAGCTTAGACGGGGGGAATGAAAAA. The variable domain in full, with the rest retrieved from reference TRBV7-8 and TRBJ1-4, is GAGVSQSPRYKVAKRGQDVALRCDPISGHVSLFWYQQALGQGPEFLTYFQNEAQLDKSGLPSDRFFAERPEGSVSTLKIQRTQQEDSAVYLCASSLDGGNEKLFFGSGTQLSVL.

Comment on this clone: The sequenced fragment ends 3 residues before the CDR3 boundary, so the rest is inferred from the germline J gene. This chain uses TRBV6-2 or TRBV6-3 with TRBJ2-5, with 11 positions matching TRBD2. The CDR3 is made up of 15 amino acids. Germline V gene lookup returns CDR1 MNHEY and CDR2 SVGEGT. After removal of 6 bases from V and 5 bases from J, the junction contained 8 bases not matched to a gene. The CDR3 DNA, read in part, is TGTGCCAGCAGGCTTCGACTAGCGGGGTGGGAGACC. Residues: CASRLRLAGWET. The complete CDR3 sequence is CASRLRLAGWETQYF.

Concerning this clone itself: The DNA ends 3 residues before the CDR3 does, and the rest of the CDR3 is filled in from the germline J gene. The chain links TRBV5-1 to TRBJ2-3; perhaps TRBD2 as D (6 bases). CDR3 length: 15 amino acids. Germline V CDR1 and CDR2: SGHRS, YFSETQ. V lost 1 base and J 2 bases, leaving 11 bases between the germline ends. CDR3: CASSLTSPNTDTQYF. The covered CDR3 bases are TGCGCCAGCAGCTTGACTAGCCCTAACACAGATACG.

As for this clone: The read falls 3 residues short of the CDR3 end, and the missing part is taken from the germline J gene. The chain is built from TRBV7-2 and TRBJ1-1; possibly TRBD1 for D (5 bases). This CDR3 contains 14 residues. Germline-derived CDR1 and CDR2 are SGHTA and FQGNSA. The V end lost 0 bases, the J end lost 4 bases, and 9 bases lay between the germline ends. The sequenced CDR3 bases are TGTGCCAGCAGCTTAGCGCAGGGAGGCACTGAA. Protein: CASSLAQGGTE. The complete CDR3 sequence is CASSLAQGGTEAFF.

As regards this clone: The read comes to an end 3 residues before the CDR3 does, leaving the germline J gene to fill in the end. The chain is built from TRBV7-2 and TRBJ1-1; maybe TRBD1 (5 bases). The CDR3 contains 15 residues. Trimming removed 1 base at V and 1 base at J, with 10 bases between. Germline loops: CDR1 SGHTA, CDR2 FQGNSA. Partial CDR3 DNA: TGTGCCAGCAGCTTAGTGAGACAGAGGAACACTGAA. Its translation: CASSLVRQRNTE. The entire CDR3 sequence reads CASSLVRQRNTEAFF.